The rows below give T cell receptor beta chains drawn from one sample of a study of blood T cell repertoires in COVID-19. The repertoire was sequenced with immunoSEQ multiplex PCR; TCRdb's copy has only in-frame clones and lacks some. This repertoire shows around 160,000 clones, roughly nine tenths found once; its top ten account for 10% to 15%. Sequencing was performed on peripheral blood. The receptors stem from a man aged 18 to 29 with COVID-19, enrolled during active disease. The CDR3 runs from the conserved cysteine through the conserved F or W. The D gene is left open where the match is weak. Expanded clones get a size class; other rows say once, few or many, or leave the size out.

D,size,V,J,DNA,CDR3
TRBD2,.,TRBV9,TRBJ2-2,TGTGCCAGCAGCCCCCCCACTAGCGGGAGAACGAACACCGGGGAGCTGTTTTTT,CASSPPTSGRTNTGELFF
TRBD1,.,TRBV5-1,TRBJ1-2,TGCGCCAGCAGCCCTGGGACAGCAAAGAGTGGCTACACCTTC,CASSPGTAKSGYTF
.,.,TRBV4-3,TRBJ2-7,TGCGCCAGCAGCCCAGGTGATCCCTACGAGCAGTACTTC,CASSPGDPYEQYF
TRBD1,.,TRBV7-2,TRBJ1-2,TGTGCCAGCAGCTCTTCCGTTAGCATAACAGGGGGCTATGGCTACACCTTC,CASSSSVSITGGYGYTF
.,.,TRBV5-1,TRBJ1-1,TGCGCCAGCAGCTTGAGGGAGGGACGGATTGAAGCTTTCTTT,CASSLREGRIEAFF
.,.,TRBV28,TRBJ1-6,TGTGCCAGCAGAGACGGGACTTCCGTATCACCCCTCCACTTT,CASRDGTSVSPLHF
TRBD2,.,TRBV27,TRBJ2-1,TGTGCCAGCAGTTTCCGATTCCTAGCGGGAGGTGCCAATGAGCAGTTCTTC,CASSFRFLAGGANEQFF
.,.,TRBV6-1,TRBJ2-2,TGTGCCAGCAGTGAAGACGGGGAGGACACCGGGGAGCTGTTTTTT,CASSEDGEDTGELFF
.,.,TRBV7-8,TRBJ1-5,TGTGCCAGCAGCTTAGGCAGGGGCACCAATCAGCCCCAGCATTTT,CASSLGRGTNQPQHF
.,.,TRBV5-6,TRBJ2-3,TGTGCCAGCAGCTTGGTATCTCCGGGTGGCACAGATACGCAGTATTTT,CASSLVSPGGTDTQYF
TRBD2,.,TRBV3-1/TRBV3-2,TRBJ2-1,TGTGCCAGCAGCCAAGATCAGAGGACTAGCTACGGCAATGAGCAGTTCTTC,CASSQDQRTSYGNEQFF
TRBD2,.,TRBV6-4,TRBJ2-7,TGTGCCAGCAGTGAGATAGCGGGAGGTAGCTACGAGCAGTACTTC,CASSEIAGGSYEQYF
.,.,TRBV6-1,TRBJ2-7,TGTGCCAGCAGTGAAGGGAGGGTCAGGCCCTCTCAGTACGAGCAGTACTTC,CASSEGRVRPSQYEQYF
TRBD1,.,TRBV6-6,TRBJ2-7,TGTGCCAGCAGTCACACTGGACAGGGCTACGAGCAGTACTTC,CASSHTGQGYEQYF
.,.,TRBV5-6,TRBJ2-3,TGTGCCAGCAGCTGGGCAAGTGATACGCAGTATTTT,CASSWASDTQYF
.,.,TRBV27,TRBJ1-2,TGTGCCAGCAGTAGACTTCAGGGGAACTATGGCTACACCTTC,CASSRLQGNYGYTF
.,.,TRBV28,TRBJ1-6,TGTGCCAGCGGGTCGGGGGGACTATCACCCCTCCACTTT,CASGSGGLSPLHF
TRBD1,.,TRBV24-1,TRBJ2-7,TGTGCCACCAGTGATCCCCGGGACAGCAGATACGAGCAGTACTTC,CATSDPRDSRYEQYF
TRBD2,.,TRBV19,TRBJ2-2,TGTGCCAGTACCCCCCTGGGGGGGGTTCCCGGGGAGCTGTTTTTT,CASTPLGGVPGELFF
TRBD2,.,TRBV7-6,TRBJ2-1,TGTGCCAGCAGCCCCGCTAGCGGCTACAATGAGCAGTTCTTC,CASSPASGYNEQFF
.,.,TRBV11-2,TRBJ1-1,TGTGCCAGCAGCTTAAGGGTCAGGGAAACTGAAGCTTTCTTT,CASSLRVRETEAFF
.,.,TRBV19,TRBJ2-6,TGTGCCAGTAGTATATTCGGGTCCTCTGGGGCCAACGTCCTGACTTTC,CASSIFGSSGANVLTF
TRBD1,.,TRBV10-3,TRBJ2-1,TGTGCCATCAGTAGGGACAGGGGCTACAATGAGCAGTTCTTC,CAISRDRGYNEQFF
.,.,TRBV20-1,TRBJ2-7,TGCAGTGCTAGTACCGGACAACACCTCTCCTACGAGCAGTACTTC,CSASTGQHLSYEQYF
TRBD1,once,TRBV7-2,TRBJ2-4,TGTGCCAGCAGCTTAAGGGACAGCCTAAACATTCAGTACTTC,CASSLRDSLNIQYF
.,.,TRBV5-8,TRBJ1-5,TGTGCCAGCAGTCCAGTCGGAGGCGGGCGCAATCAGCCCCAGCATTTT,CASSPVGGGRNQPQHF
.,.,TRBV7-2,TRBJ1-6,TGTGCCAGCAGCCTACAGGCGACTAGGAATTCACCCCTCCACTTT,CASSLQATRNSPLHF
.,.,TRBV19,TRBJ1-5,TGTGCCAGTAGTATAGGCGGCAATCAGCCCCAGCATTTT,CASSIGGNQPQHF
TRBD2,.,TRBV5-5,TRBJ2-7,TGTGCCAGCAGCTTGGTTGCGGGAGGGACCTACGAGCAGTACTTC,CASSLVAGGTYEQYF
.,once,TRBV19,TRBJ2-7,TGTGCCAGTAGTATGGTCCGGTCCGGTGAGCAGTACTTC,CASSMVRSGEQYF
TRBD1,.,TRBV18,TRBJ2-7,TGTGCCAGCTCACCTGCAGGGGGTGACTACAGGCAGTACTTC,CASSPAGGDYRQYF
.,.,TRBV6-1,TRBJ2-7,TGTGCCAGCAGTGAGAGGGCTACCCGAATATACGAGCAGTACTTC,CASSERATRIYEQYF
.,.,TRBV27,TRBJ2-5,TGTGCCAGCAGGCCGAATCGGGCAGGGGAGACCCAGTACTTC,CASRPNRAGETQYF
.,few,TRBV7-9,TRBJ2-1,TGTGCCAGCAGCCCTCCGTCTGCGATCAATGAGCAGTTCTTC,CASSPPSAINEQFF
.,.,TRBV6-4,TRBJ2-1,TGTGCCAGCAGTGACTCGCCGGGAGACCCCAATGAGCAGTTCTTC,CASSDSPGDPNEQFF